A selection of T cell receptor beta chains follows, all from one sample in a study of T cell repertoires in cytomegalovirus infection. Their specific antigens are unknown. TCRdb used MiXCR to reprocess the reads, holding one entry per CDR3 protein. In the table there are around 750,000 distinct CDR3 sequences, 32% of which are singletons. Sequences were derived from cultured CD8+ T cells from PBMCs, sampled from culture after CMV antigen stimulation. The receptors come from a human donor in good health (CMV status not recorded). Some clones in this sample may be carry-over from other donors' samples. Each CDR3 is given with its conserved first and last residue. A D gene is named only where the DNA matches it firmly. Size is stated for part of the rows, as once, few or many counts, or as a class when the clone is expanded.

D: TRBD1
size: .
J: TRBJ2-7
V: TRBV7-9
DNA: TGTGCCAGCAGCTTGGACAGGGATGTAAACGAGCAGTACTTC
CDR3: CASSLDRDVNEQYF

D: TRBD1
size: many
J: TRBJ1-1
V: TRBV6-2/TRBV6-3
DNA: TGTGCCAGCAGATCCCTGGACAGGGCGGACACTGAAGCTTTCTTT
CDR3: CASRSLDRADTEAFF

D: TRBD2
size: few
J: TRBJ2-5
V: TRBV6-1
DNA: TGTGCCAGCTGGGAGGGTGGGGAGACCCAGTACTTC
CDR3: CASWEGGETQYF

D: .
size: few
J: TRBJ2-1
V: TRBV12-5
DNA: TGTGCTAGTGGTTTGGGACAGAGCACCTACAATGAGCAGTTCTTC
CDR3: CASGLGQSTYNEQFF

D: .
size: .
J: TRBJ1-1
V: TRBV9
DNA: TGTGCCAGCAGCGTAGGAACCCGGGCGAGGACTGAAGCTTTCTTT
CDR3: CASSVGTRARTEAFF

D: .
size: .
J: TRBJ1-1
V: TRBV6-1
DNA: TGTGCCAGCAGTGGTACAGGGCCCCTTGAAGCTTTCTTT
CDR3: CASSGTGPLEAFF

D: TRBD1
size: .
J: TRBJ1-1
V: TRBV4-1
DNA: TGCGCCAGCAGCGGACCGGGACAGGGTGAAAGCACTGAAGCTTTCTTT
CDR3: CASSGPGQGESTEAFF

D: .
size: few
J: TRBJ2-3
V: TRBV11-2
DNA: TGTGCCAGCAGGCGAGGGTTAGATACGCAGTATTTT
CDR3: CASRRGLDTQYF

D: .
size: few
J: TRBJ2-3
V: TRBV6-2/TRBV6-3
DNA: TGTGCCAGCAGTTACGACTATGAAGATACGCAGTATTTT
CDR3: CASSYDYEDTQYF

D: .
size: .
J: TRBJ2-5
V: TRBV28
DNA: TGTGCCACCTCAACCTTAGGCGGAGAGGAGACCCAGTACTTC
CDR3: CATSTLGGEETQYF

D: .
size: few
J: TRBJ2-1
V: TRBV6-1
DNA: TGTGCCAGCAGTGACCTCCTAGGGTACAATGAGCAGTTCTTC
CDR3: CASSDLLGYNEQFF

D: .
size: .
J: TRBJ2-3
V: TRBV4-1
DNA: TGTGCCAGCAGCCCCCTACCCTTCGACCCTTCTAAAAGCACAGATACGCAGTATTTT
CDR3: CASSPLPFDPSKSTDTQYF

D: .
size: .
J: TRBJ2-3
V: TRBV6-6
DNA: TGTGCCAACAGTTACTCGGCAGTCACAGATACGCAGTATTTT
CDR3: CANSYSAVTDTQYF

D: TRBD1
size: .
J: TRBJ1-1
V: TRBV7-6
DNA: TGTGTCAGCAGTGATGGAGGGGGCGCGCCGAACACTGAAGCTTTCTTT
CDR3: CVSSDGGGAPNTEAFF

D: .
size: many
J: TRBJ2-5
V: TRBV7-8
DNA: TGTGCCAGCAGCTTAGGCTCGGGGGAATTCCAAGAGACCCAGTACTTC
CDR3: CASSLGSGEFQETQYF